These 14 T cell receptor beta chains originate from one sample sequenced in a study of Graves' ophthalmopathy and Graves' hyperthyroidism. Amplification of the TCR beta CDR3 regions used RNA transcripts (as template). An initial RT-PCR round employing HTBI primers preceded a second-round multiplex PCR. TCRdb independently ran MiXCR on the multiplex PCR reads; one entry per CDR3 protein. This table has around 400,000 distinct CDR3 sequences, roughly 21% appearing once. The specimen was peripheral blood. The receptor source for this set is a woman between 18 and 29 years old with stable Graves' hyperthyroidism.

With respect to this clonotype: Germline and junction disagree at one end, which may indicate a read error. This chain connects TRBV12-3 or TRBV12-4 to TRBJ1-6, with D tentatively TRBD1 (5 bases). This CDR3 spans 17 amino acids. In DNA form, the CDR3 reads TGTGCCAGCAGTCTACCACGGAGGGACGGGGATGATTCAGCCCTCCACTTT. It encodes CASSLPRRDGDDSALHF.

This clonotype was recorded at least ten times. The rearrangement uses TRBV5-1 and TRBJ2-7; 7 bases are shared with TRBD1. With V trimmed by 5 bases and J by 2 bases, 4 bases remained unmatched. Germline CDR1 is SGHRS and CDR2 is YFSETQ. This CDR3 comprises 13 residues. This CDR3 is CASRGQGAYEQYF. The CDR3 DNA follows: TGCGCCAGCAGAGGGCAGGGGGCCTACGAGCAGTACTTC.

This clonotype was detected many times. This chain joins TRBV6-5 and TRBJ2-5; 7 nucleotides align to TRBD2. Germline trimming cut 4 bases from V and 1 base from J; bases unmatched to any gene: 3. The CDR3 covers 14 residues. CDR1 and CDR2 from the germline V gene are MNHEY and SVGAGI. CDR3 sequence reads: CASSFQRGQETQYF. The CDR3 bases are TGTGCCAGCAGTTTTCAGCGGGGCCAAGAGACCCAGTACTTC.

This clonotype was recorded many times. This chain's CDR3 is CSAPQTGGNTEAFF. In DNA, the CDR3 is TGCAGTGCGCCTCAGACAGGGGGAAACACTGAAGCTTTCTTT. The chain combines TRBV20-1 with TRBJ1-1, with 9 positions matching TRBD1. Germline V gene sequence: CDR1 DFQATT, CDR2 SNEGSKA (reference sequence). The J segment lost 2 bases and the V segment lost 6 bases, leaving 7 bases of the junction unmatched. The CDR3 totals 14 residues.

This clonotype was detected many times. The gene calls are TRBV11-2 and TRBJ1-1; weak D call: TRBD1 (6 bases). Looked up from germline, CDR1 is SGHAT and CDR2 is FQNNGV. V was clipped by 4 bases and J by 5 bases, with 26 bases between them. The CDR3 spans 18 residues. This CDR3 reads CASSSFRRGFLPRTEAFF. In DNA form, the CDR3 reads TGTGCCAGCAGCTCATTTAGGAGGGGGTTTCTCCCCAGGACTGAAGCTTTCTTT. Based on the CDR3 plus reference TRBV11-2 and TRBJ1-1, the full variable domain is EAGVAQSPRYKIIEKRQSVAFWCNPISGHATLYWYQQILGQGPKLLIQFQNNGVVDDSQLPKDRFSAERLKGVDSTLKIQPAKLEDSAVYLCASSSFRRGFLPRTEAFFGQGTRLTVV.

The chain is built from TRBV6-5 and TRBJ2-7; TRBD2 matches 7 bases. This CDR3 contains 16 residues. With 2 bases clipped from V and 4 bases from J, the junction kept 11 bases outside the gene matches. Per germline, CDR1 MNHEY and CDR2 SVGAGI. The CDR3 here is CASSYDSRGGSYEQYF. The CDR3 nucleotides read TGTGCCAGCAGTTACGACTCGAGGGGAGGGTCATACGAGCAGTACTTC.

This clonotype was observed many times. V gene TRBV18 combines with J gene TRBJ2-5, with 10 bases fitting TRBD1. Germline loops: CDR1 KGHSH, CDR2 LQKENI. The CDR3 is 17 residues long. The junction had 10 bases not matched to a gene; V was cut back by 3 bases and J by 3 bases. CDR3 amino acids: CASSPLDRGSMEETQYF. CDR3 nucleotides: TGTGCCAGCTCACCCCTGGACAGGGGGTCAATGGAAGAGACCCAGTACTTC.

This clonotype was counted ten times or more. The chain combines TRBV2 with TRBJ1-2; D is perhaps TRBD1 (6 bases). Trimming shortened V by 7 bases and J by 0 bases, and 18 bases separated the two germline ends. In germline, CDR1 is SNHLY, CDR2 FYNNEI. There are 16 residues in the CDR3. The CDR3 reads CASTVSGAVANYGYTF. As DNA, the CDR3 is TGTGCCAGCACAGTTTCAGGGGCCGTAGCTAACTATGGCTACACCTTC.

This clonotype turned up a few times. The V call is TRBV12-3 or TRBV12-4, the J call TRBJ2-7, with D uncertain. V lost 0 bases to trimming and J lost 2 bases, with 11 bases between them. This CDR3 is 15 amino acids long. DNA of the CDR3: TGTGCCAGCAGTTTAGCGGGCTACAGACCCTACGAGCAGTACTTC. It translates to CASSLAGYRPYEQYF.

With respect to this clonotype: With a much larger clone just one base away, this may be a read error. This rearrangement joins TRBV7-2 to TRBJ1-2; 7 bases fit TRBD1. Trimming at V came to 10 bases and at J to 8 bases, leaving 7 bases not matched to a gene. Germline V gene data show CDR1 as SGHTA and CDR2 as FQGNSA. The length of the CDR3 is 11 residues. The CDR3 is CANSRQGGYTF. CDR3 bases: TGTGCCAACAGTCGACAGGGAGGCTACACCTTC.

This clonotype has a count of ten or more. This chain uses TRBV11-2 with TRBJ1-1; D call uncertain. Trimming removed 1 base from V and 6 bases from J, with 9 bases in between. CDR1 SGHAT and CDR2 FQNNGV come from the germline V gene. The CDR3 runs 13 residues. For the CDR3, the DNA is TGTGCCAGCAGCTTAGTGTCGACACCTGAAGCTTTCTTT. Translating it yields CASSLVSTPEAFF.

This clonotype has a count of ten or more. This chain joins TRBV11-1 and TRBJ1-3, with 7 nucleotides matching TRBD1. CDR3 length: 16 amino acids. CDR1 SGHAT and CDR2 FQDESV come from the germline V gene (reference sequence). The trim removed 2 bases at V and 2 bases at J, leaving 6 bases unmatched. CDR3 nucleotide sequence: TGTGCCAGCAGCTTACTTAGACAGGGAACTGGAAACACCATATATTTT. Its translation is CASSLLRQGTGNTIYF.

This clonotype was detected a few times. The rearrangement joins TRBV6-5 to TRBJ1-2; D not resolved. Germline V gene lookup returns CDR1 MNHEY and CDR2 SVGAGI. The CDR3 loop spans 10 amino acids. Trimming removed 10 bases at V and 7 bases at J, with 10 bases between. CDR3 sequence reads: CATWSSGYTF. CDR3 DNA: TGTGCCACCTGGTCGTCTGGCTACACCTTC.

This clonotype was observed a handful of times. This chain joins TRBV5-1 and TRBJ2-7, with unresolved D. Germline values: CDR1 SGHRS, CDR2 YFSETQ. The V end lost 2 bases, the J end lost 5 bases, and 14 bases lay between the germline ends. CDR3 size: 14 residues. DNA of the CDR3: TGCGCCAGCAGCTTCCACAGCCAGATTGACGAGCAGTACTTC. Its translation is CASSFHSQIDEQYF. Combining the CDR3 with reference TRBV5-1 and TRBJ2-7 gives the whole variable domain KAGVTQTPRYLIKTRGQQVTLSCSPISGHRSVSWYQQTPGQGLQFLFEYFSETQRNKGNFPGRFSGRQFSNSRSEMNVSTLELGDSALYLCASSFHSQIDEQYFGPGTRLTVT.